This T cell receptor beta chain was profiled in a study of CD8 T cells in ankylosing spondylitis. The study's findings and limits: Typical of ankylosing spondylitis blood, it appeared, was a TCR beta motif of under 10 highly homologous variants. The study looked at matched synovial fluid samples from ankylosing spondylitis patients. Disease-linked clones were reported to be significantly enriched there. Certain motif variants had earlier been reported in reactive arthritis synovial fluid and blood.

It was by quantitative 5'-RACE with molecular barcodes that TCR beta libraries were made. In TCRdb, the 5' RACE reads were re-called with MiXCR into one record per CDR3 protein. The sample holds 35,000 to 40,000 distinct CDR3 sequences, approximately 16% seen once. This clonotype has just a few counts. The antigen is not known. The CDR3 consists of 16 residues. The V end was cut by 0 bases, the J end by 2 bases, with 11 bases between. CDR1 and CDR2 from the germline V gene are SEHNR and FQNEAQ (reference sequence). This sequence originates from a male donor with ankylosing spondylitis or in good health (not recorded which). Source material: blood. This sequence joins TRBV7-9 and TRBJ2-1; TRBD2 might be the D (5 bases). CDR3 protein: CASSLAAGVTYNEQFF. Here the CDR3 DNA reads TGTGCCAGCAGCTTAGCGGCCGGGGTCACCTACAATGAGCAGTTCTTC.